Listed here are 18 T cell receptor beta chains from one sample, sequenced in a study of vaccination effects on CD4 cells after COVID-19. Clones were read by immunoSEQ multiplex PCR, and TCRdb kept only the in-frame ones, dropping some. The sample lists about 54,000 clones; approximately 79% were seen once. These receptors have no known antigen. CD4+ T cells specific for antigen were expanded with viral peptide pools by the ViraFEST assay before sequencing. Once cultured for approximately ten days, the cells underwent separation to obtain CD4+ T cells. The sequencing here drew on CD4+ T cells from PBMCs cultured with HCoV-229E spike peptides, taken before COVID-19 vaccination. Receptors originate from a human donor who received a COVID-19 vaccine.

This chain joins TRBV5-5 and TRBJ2-5; TRBD1 is a possible D gene (6 bases). Trimming removed 6 bases at V and 5 bases at J, with 17 bases between. The germline V gene encodes CDR1 SGHKS and CDR2 YYEKEE (reference sequence). The CDR3 contains 14 residues. CDR3 in DNA: TGTGCCAGCAACAAAGGGACATCTTTGGAGACCCAGTACTTC. Amino acid sequence: CASNKGTSLETQYF. Full variable domain (remainder filled in from reference TRBV5-5 and TRBJ2-5): DAGVTQSPTHLIKTRGQQVTLRCSPISGHKSVSWYQQVLGQGPQFIFQYYEKEERGRGNFPDRFSARQFPNYSSELNVNALLLGDSALYLCASNKGTSLETQYFGPGTRLLVL.

J is TRBJ2-6 and V is TRBV7-9; D possibly corresponds to TRBD2 (5 bases). The V gene's germline CDR1 is SEHNR and CDR2 FQNEAQ (reference sequence). Trimming stripped 0 bases from V and 3 bases from J, with 9 bases between. The CDR3 runs 16 residues. The CDR3 spells CASSLAGSLGANVLTF. CDR3 bases: TGTGCCAGCAGCTTAGCAGGGAGCCTTGGGGCCAACGTCCTGACTTTC.

The CDR3 sequence is CASSVAQGSYEQYV. In nucleotides, the CDR3 is TGCGCCAGCAGTGTCGCGCAGGGATCCTACGAGCAGTACGTC. This rearrangement joins TRBV10-2 to TRBJ2-7; perhaps TRBD1 as D (5 bases). Deletions cut 4 bases from V and 1 base from J, with 11 bases between. The CDR3 has 14 amino acids. CDR1 WSHSY and CDR2 SAAADI come from the germline V gene.

The chain combines TRBV7-9 with TRBJ1-4; TRBD1 matches 8 bases. CDR1 SEHNR and CDR2 FQNEAQ come from the germline V gene (reference sequence). The trim removed 4 bases at V and 8 bases at J, leaving 6 bases unmatched. The CDR3 sequence is 14 residues long. The CDR3 region is CASSSDREAEKLFF. CDR3 DNA sequence: TGTGCCAGCAGCTCGGACAGGGAAGCCGAAAAACTGTTTTTT. Combining the CDR3 with reference TRBV7-9 and TRBJ1-4 gives the whole variable domain DTGVSQNPRHKITKRGQNVTFRCDPISEHNRLYWYRQTLGQGPEFLTYFQNEAQLEKSRLLSDRFSAERPKGSFSTLEIQRTEQGDSAMYLCASSSDREAEKLFFGSGTQLSVL.

This clone was seen once. The CDR3 nucleotides are TGTGCCAGCAGGGGACAGCATACTGAAGCTTTCTTT. Encoded protein: CASRGQHTEAFF. The chain recombines TRBV6-5 with TRBJ1-1; the match to TRBD1 covers 7 bases. Per the germline V gene, CDR1 is MNHEY and CDR2 is SVGAGI. CDR3 length: 12 residues. The junction had 3 bases not matched to a gene; V was cut back by 6 bases and J by 5 bases.

The chain is built from TRBV5-6 and TRBJ1-2, with D uncertain. The V end was cut by 6 bases, the J end by 4 bases, with 16 bases between. The CDR3 loop spans 14 amino acids. Germline lookup yields CDR1 SGHDT and CDR2 YYEEEE. CDR3 amino acids: CASTKGTRGYGYTF. In DNA form, the CDR3 reads TGTGCCAGCACCAAAGGAACCCGGGGCTATGGCTACACCTTC.

The chain uses TRBV10-1 and TRBJ2-1; D remains unclear. The CDR3 spans 13 residues. The germline V gene has CDR1 WNHNN and CDR2 SYGVQD (reference sequence). V was clipped by 4 bases and J by 2 bases, with 6 bases between them. This CDR3 is CASSGETYNEQFF. The DNA of the CDR3 is TGCGCCAGCAGTGGGGAAACCTACAATGAGCAGTTCTTC.

The CDR3 DNA sequence: TGTGCCACCAGCAGAGACAGGGAGCCCAATCAGCCCCAGCATTTT. It yields the protein CATSRDREPNQPQHF. The chain uses TRBV15 and TRBJ1-5; tentatively, D is TRBD1 (5 bases). CDR1 LNHNV and CDR2 YYDKDF come from the germline V gene (reference sequence). The ends were cut back, 0 bases at V and 3 bases at J, with 9 bases in the middle. The CDR3 length is 15 residues.

The chain combines TRBV29-1 with TRBJ2-5, with 9 bases fitting TRBD2. Germline CDR1 SQVTM, CDR2 ANQGSEA. V shed 2 bases, J shed 0 bases, and the junction held 4 bases outside the gene matches. The CDR3 spans 15 residues. The CDR3 DNA reads as TGCAGCGTTGAAACCCTAGCGGGGTACCAAGAGACCCAGTACTTC. Its protein product is CSVETLAGYQETQYF.

This clone was seen only a few times. V and J are TRBV24-1 and TRBJ1-2; 7 nucleotides agree with TRBD1. The J segment lost 7 bases and the V segment lost 4 bases, leaving 2 bases of the junction unmatched. The CDR3 has 12 residues. Germline-derived CDR1 and CDR2 are KGHDR and SFDVKD. The CDR3 spells CATSEGGRGYTF. CDR3 bases: TGTGCCACCAGTGAAGGGGGCCGTGGCTACACCTTC.

The rearrangement uses TRBV7-2 and TRBJ1-1; unclear D gene. The ends were cut back, 3 bases at V and 0 bases at J, with 5 bases in the middle. Germline V CDR1 and CDR2: SGHTA, FQGNSA. The CDR3 length is 13 residues. CDR3 coding DNA: TGTGCCAGCAGCTTGGAGCTGAACACTGAAGCTTTCTTT. Amino acids: CASSLELNTEAFF.

This chain connects TRBV7-2 to TRBJ2-1; 12 bases align to TRBD2. Germline CDR1 reads SGHTA; CDR2 reads FQGNSA. Trimming at V came to 5 bases and at J to 15 bases, leaving 8 bases not matched to a gene. The CDR3 contains 13 residues. The CDR3 loop is CASSLSGLAGSFF. As DNA, the CDR3 is TGTGCCAGCAGCCTGTCGGGACTAGCGGGCTCGTTCTTC. The variable domain in full, completed from reference TRBV7-2 and TRBJ2-1, reads GAGVSQSPSNKVTEKGKDVELRCDPISGHTALYWYRQSLGQGLEFLIYFQGNSAPDKSGLPSDRFSAERTGGSVSTLTIQRTQQEDSAVYLCASSLSGLAGSFFGPGTRLTVL.

This clone was recorded once. The rearrangement links TRBV9 to TRBJ1-6; D uncertain. V lost 0 bases, J lost 8 bases, and 9 bases lay in between. CDR3 size: 14 residues. Germline V lookup: CDR1 SGDLS, CDR2 YYNGEE. The CDR3 sequence: CASSVVGSDSPLHF. The CDR3 nucleotides are TGTGCCAGCAGCGTAGTAGGGTCCGATTCACCCCTCCACTTT. Combining the CDR3 with reference TRBV9 and TRBJ1-6 gives the whole variable domain DSGVTQTPKHLITATGQRVTLRCSPRSGDLSVYWYQQSLDQGLQFLIQYYNGEERAKGNILERFSAQQFPDLHSELNLSSLELGDSALYFCASSVVGSDSPLHFGNGTRLTVT.

This clone was picked up a small number of times. This chain links TRBV7-3 with TRBJ2-2, with 8 positions matching TRBD2. The CDR3 runs 15 residues. Germline CDR1 is SGHTA and CDR2 is FQGTGA. Trimming took 2 bases from V and 8 from J; bases not matched to a gene: 7. The CDR3 DNA is TGTGCCAGCAGCTTAGACGGACTAGCTTCTGGGGAGCTGTTTTTT. Protein product: CASSLDGLASGELFF.

This chain joins TRBV5-1 and TRBJ2-2, with TRBD1 matching over 9 bases. The junction had 13 bases not matched to a gene; V was cut back by 7 bases and J by 0 bases. Looked up from germline, CDR1 is SGHRS and CDR2 is YFSETQ. The CDR3 is 18 amino acids. The CDR3 bases are TGCGCCAGCTCCCAGGGGACAGGGCGTACTCCGAACACCGGGGAGCTGTTTTTT. This codes for CASSQGTGRTPNTGELFF.

This CDR3 reads CASSLGAKNIQYF. The DNA of the CDR3 is TGTGCCAGCAGTCTCGGGGCCAAAAACATTCAGTACTTC. The rearrangement links TRBV11-2 to TRBJ2-4; D not certain. The CDR3 has 13 residues. Germline V gene data show CDR1 as SGHAT and CDR2 as FQNNGV. V lost 6 bases and J 1 base, leaving 7 bases between the germline ends.

The chain joins TRBV15 to TRBJ2-5; a possible D gene is TRBD2 (6 bases). The germline CDR1 and CDR2 sequences are LNHNV and YYDKDF (reference sequence). There are 17 residues in the CDR3. V was pared by 2 bases and J by 4 bases, with 20 bases between. CDR3 DNA sequence: TGTGCCACCAGCAGACCCCCCCACTCCGGGGGTAGAGAGACCCAGTACTTC. Protein sequence: CATSRPPHSGGRETQYF.

This clone showed up just a few times. The genes are TRBV6-6 and TRBJ1-1, with 8 bases matching TRBD1. Germline V gene data show CDR1 as MNHNY and CDR2 as SVGAGI (reference sequence). The V gene end was trimmed by 5 bases and the J gene end by 1 base; junction bases not matched to a gene: 3. The CDR3 extends over 14 amino acids. The CDR3 here is CASSVQGANTEAFF. DNA for the CDR3: TGTGCCAGCAGTGTCCAGGGGGCGAACACTGAAGCTTTCTTT.